The clone carrying this T cell receptor beta chain was observed once. This sample was included in a study of blood T cell repertoires in COVID-19. Study details: COVID-19 samples from acute and convalescent phases originated in the United States, Italy and Spain. PBMCs, B-cell-depleted T cells, or T cells provided the cDNA or gDNA that made up the material.

Profiling relied on immunoSEQ multiplex PCR, and the TCRdb table lists in-frame clones only, not all of them. The sample shows approximately 260,000 clones, approximately 85% of them seen only once. Per germline, CDR1 DFQATT and CDR2 SNEGSKA (reference sequence). V lost 3 bases to trimming and J lost 9 bases, with 15 bases between them. This CDR3 comprises 13 residues. The rearrangement uses TRBV20-1 and TRBJ1-3, with a weak D call TRBD1 (5 bases). This receptor was obtained from a woman aged 55-69 years with active or convalescent COVID-19. The sequenced sample consisted of peripheral blood. CDR3 sequence: CSASISGRGTIYF. CDR3 coding DNA: TGCAGTGCTAGTATTTCGGGGAGGGGCACCATATATTTT.